These 18 T cell receptor beta chains were sequenced from one sample in a study of CD8+CD57+ T cells in acquired aplastic anemia (dated by TCRdb to between 2017 and 2018). The data were produced on an Illumina HiSeq 2000. Profiling of TCR beta VDJ combinations and CDR3 sequences used genomic DNA as the template. The public reads were run again by TCRdb, first through fastp at Q25 and then through MiXCR, and only productive beta chains were kept. Each entry merges the rows of one CDR3 protein and shows their most common DNA and genes. This sample has more than 150,000 distinct CDR3 sequences in its table, and approximately 49% of those were observed once. 2.5% to 3.5% of the sample is taken by the ten largest. The sample was sorted CD4+, CD8+, or CD8+CD57+ T cells (not recorded which) from PBMCs. The origin of the receptors is a human donor in good health.

Ten or more counts support this clonotype. This chain uses TRBV5-1 with TRBJ1-2, with no clear D. The V end lost 4 bases, the J end lost 2 bases, and 12 bases lay between the germline ends. Germline CDR1 and CDR2: SGHRS and YFSETQ. CDR3 length: 14 amino acids. CDR3 protein: CASSPSYLNYGYTF. The CDR3 DNA sequence: TGCGCCAGCAGCCCATCGTACCTAAACTATGGCTACACCTTC. Based on the CDR3 plus reference TRBV5-1 and TRBJ1-2, the full variable domain is KAGVTQTPRYLIKTRGQQVTLSCSPISGHRSVSWYQQTPGQGLQFLFEYFSETQRNKGNFPGRFSGRQFSNSRSEMNVSTLELGDSALYLCASSPSYLNYGYTFGSGTRLTVV.

This clonotype has a count of ten or more. The chain employs TRBV28 and TRBJ2-7, with a weak D call TRBD1 (5 bases). The germline CDR1 and CDR2 sequences are MDHEN and SYDVKM. Trimming removed 6 bases at V and 3 bases at J, with 12 bases between. The CDR3 length is 13 residues. This CDR3 is CASSRQKNYEQYF. The CDR3 nucleotides read TGTGCCAGCAGCCGACAGAAGAACTACGAGCAGTACTTC.

This chain uses TRBV15 with TRBJ1-5; 7 bases line up with TRBD1. From germline, CDR1 is LNHNV and CDR2 YYDKDF (reference sequence). V shed 3 bases, J shed 1 base, and the junction held 0 bases outside the gene matches. The CDR3 runs 14 residues. The CDR3 loop reads CATSRGQSNQPQHF. As DNA, the CDR3 is TGTGCCACCAGCAGGGGACAGAGCAATCAGCCCCAGCATTTT.

Concerning this clonotype itself: A much larger clone differs from this one at a single base, so this may be a read error. The CDR3 DNA sequence: TGTGCCTGCTCACCTGGACAGCGGGAGACCCAGTACTTC. This encodes CACSPGQRETQYF. The chain employs TRBV18 and TRBJ2-5, with D possibly matching TRBD1 (6 bases). The V gene's germline CDR1 is KGHSH and CDR2 LQKENI. The CDR3 contains 13 residues.

V usage is TRBV30 and J usage is TRBJ2-7; TRBD1 aligns across 8 bases. Looked up from germline, CDR1 is GTSNPN and CDR2 is SVGIG (reference sequence). The length of the CDR3 is 17 residues. V was clipped by 2 bases and J by 1 base; unmatched bases: 13. The CDR3 DNA is TGTGCCTGGAGTCGGGATTTTGGACAGGGAATTTCCTACGAGCAGTACTTC. Residues: CAWSRDFGQGISYEQYF.

The V call is TRBV10-3, the J call TRBJ1-1; D is unclear. The CDR3 extends over 12 amino acids. Germline V gene lookup returns CDR1 ENHRY and CDR2 SYGVKD. The germline V and J ends were trimmed by 10 bases and 7 bases, with 16 bases remaining between them. CDR3 protein: CASELEGGEAFF. The CDR3 nucleotides are TGTGCCAGCGAACTAGAGGGCGGTGAAGCTTTCTTT.

This clonotype occurred many times. This chain joins TRBV5-4 and TRBJ2-1, with D tentatively TRBD2 (6 bases). V dropped 5 bases and J dropped 0 bases, with 12 bases sitting between them. This CDR3 is 15 amino acids long. Per the germline V gene, CDR1 is SGHNT and CDR2 is YYREEE (reference sequence). CDR3 loop: CASRQAGNSYNEQFF. For the CDR3, the DNA is TGTGCCAGCAGGCAAGCGGGTAACTCCTACAATGAGCAGTTCTTC. The full variable domain, in which reference TRBV5-4 and TRBJ2-1 provide the parts outside the CDR3, is ETGVTQSPTHLIKTRGQQVTLRCSSQSGHNTVSWYQQALGQGPQFIFQYYREEENGRGNFPPRFSGLQFPNYSSELNVNALELDDSALYLCASRQAGNSYNEQFFGPGTRLTVL.

To note about this clonotype: A much larger clone lies one base from this, so it may be a read error. The final CDR3 position lacks the conserved phenylalanine or tryptophan, pointing to a likely read error. V gene TRBV5-4 combines with J gene TRBJ2-3; 7 bases are shared with TRBD1. Germline values: CDR1 SGHNT, CDR2 YYREEE (reference sequence). This CDR3 comprises 16 residues. The trim removed 0 bases at V and 0 bases at J, leaving 4 bases unmatched. CDR3 DNA: TGTGCCAGCAGCTTGGACGGGACAGCTAGCACAGATACGCAGTATCTT. The encoded protein is CASSLDGTASTDTQYL.

This chain connects TRBV19 to TRBJ1-1; D unresolved. Deletions cut 4 bases from V and 7 bases from J, with 13 bases between. CDR1 is LNHDA, CDR2 SQIVND, per germline (reference sequence). The CDR3 runs to 13 residues. The chain's CDR3 is CASSTDPVSEAFF. In DNA, the CDR3 is TGTGCCAGTAGTACTGACCCGGTAAGTGAAGCTTTCTTT.

The table lists this clonotype with many counts. CDR3 residues: CASSRGLEGFNEQFF. The CDR3 nucleotides are TGTGCCAGCAGCCGGGGACTCGAAGGCTTCAATGAGCAGTTCTTC. The chain uses TRBV7-8 and TRBJ2-1; TRBD2 is a possible D gene (6 bases). Trimming removed 5 bases from V and 6 bases from J, with 17 bases in between. CDR1 is SGHVS, CDR2 FQNEAQ, per germline. The CDR3 loop spans 15 amino acids.

The J gene is TRBJ2-2, the V gene TRBV10-1; D is unresolved. With 6 bases removed from V and 0 bases from J, the gap between germline ends came to 8 bases. The CDR3 sequence is 14 residues long. From germline, CDR1 is WNHNN and CDR2 SYGVQD (reference sequence). As DNA, the CDR3 is TGCGCCAGCAGCCGCGAACCGAACACCGGGGAGCTGTTTTTT. It yields the protein CASSREPNTGELFF.

Concerning this clonotype: This could be a read error, since a much larger clone is one nucleotide away. This rearrangement joins TRBV12-5 to TRBJ2-1; 9 nucleotides align to TRBD1. Germline lookup yields CDR1 LGHNT and CDR2 FRNRAP. The CDR3 loop spans 15 amino acids. The chain's CDR3 is CASGRRDRDENEQSF. Written as DNA, the CDR3 is TGTGCTAGTGGCCGCCGGGACAGGGATGAGAATGAGCAGTCCTTC.

This chain links TRBV7-8 with TRBJ2-5, with 7 bases matching TRBD1. V was pared by 6 bases and J by 4 bases, with 17 bases of the junction left unmatched. Germline CDR1 SGHVS, CDR2 FQNEAQ. The CDR3 is 17 amino acids. The CDR3 DNA reads as TGTGCCAGCAGTCGAAAGCGGACAGGTCATATGGCAGAGACCCAGTACTTC. Residues: CASSRKRTGHMAETQYF. Together with reference TRBV7-8 and TRBJ2-5, the CDR3 gives the full variable domain: GAGVSQSPRYKVAKRGQDVALRCDPISGHVSLFWYQQALGQGPEFLTYFQNEAQLDKSGLPSDRFFAERPEGSVSTLKIQRTQQEDSAVYLCASSRKRTGHMAETQYFGPGTRLLVL.

Only a few counts were recorded for this clonotype. The chain couples TRBV18 to TRBJ2-5; 8 bases are a match to TRBD2. With 3 bases clipped from V and 4 bases from J, the junction kept 7 bases outside the gene matches. The CDR3 spans 15 residues. Germline CDR1 is KGHSH and CDR2 is LQKENI. The CDR3 sequence: CASSPSLAGGETQYF. CDR3 bases: TGTGCCAGCTCACCGAGCCTGGCGGGGGGAGAGACCCAGTACTTC.

This clonotype was observed a handful of times. The J gene is TRBJ2-7, the V gene TRBV20-1, with 7 positions matching TRBD1. The germline V gene encodes CDR1 DFQATT and CDR2 SNEGSKA (reference sequence). The CDR3 contains 13 residues. J gave up 7 bases and V 1 base, and 7 bases lay outside the gene matches. CDR3 loop: CSARGGQSEEQYF. CDR3 DNA sequence: TGCAGTGCTAGAGGGGGACAGTCGGAGGAGCAGTACTTC.

The chain is built from TRBV5-1 and TRBJ2-4; TRBD2 matches 8 bases. CDR3 length: 15 residues. Trimming at V came to 2 bases and at J to 1 base, leaving 2 bases not matched to a gene. Per the germline V gene, CDR1 is SGHRS and CDR2 is YFSETQ. CDR3 residues: CASSLTSGAKNIQYF. The CDR3 region has the DNA TGCGCCAGCAGCTTAACTAGCGGTGCCAAAAACATTCAGTACTTC.

The table lists this clonotype with many counts. The rearrangement uses TRBV29-1 and TRBJ1-6; 10 positions agree with TRBD1. The length of the CDR3 is 15 residues. Trimming removed 3 bases from V and 8 bases from J; junction bases left unmatched: 7. CDR1 and CDR2 (germline): SQVTM, ANQGSEA. The CDR3 DNA follows: TGCAGCGTTGACCCGACAGGGGGCCTGGATTCACCCCTCCACTTT. This sequence encodes CSVDPTGGLDSPLHF.

V usage is TRBV10-3 and J usage is TRBJ1-5; a possible D gene is TRBD1 (6 bases). CDR1 is ENHRY and CDR2 is SYGVKD in the germline V gene. The V gene lost 7 bases and the J gene lost 1 base, with 17 bases spanning the gap. The CDR3 sequence is 16 residues long. In nucleotides, the CDR3 is TGTGCCATCACCAGTAGCAGGGGATGGAGCAATCAGCCCCAGCATTTT. Its protein is CAITSSRGWSNQPQHF.